This entry concerns a single TCR beta chain. Its specificity is unknown. Germline assignment: CDR1 SNHLY and CDR2 FYNNEI. The CDR3 is 16 amino acids. Trimming stripped 7 bases from V and 0 bases from J, with 16 bases between. This sample stems from a study of STAT5B mutations in CD4+ large granular lymphocyte leukemia. Sequencing was performed with immunoSEQ multiplex PCR; in TCRdb, only in-frame clones are kept and a portion is missing. This repertoire shows roughly 35,000 clones, roughly two thirds found once; its top ten account for roughly 2%. Whole-study findings and limits: No patients shared main leukemic clonotypes, though around 25% appeared at low frequency elsewhere. Data were not HLA-matched across samples. TRBV06-family usage was enriched in top patient clones (8/27) versus controls (2/35).

What was sequenced was CD4+ T cells from blood buffy coats. This chain links TRBV2 with TRBJ1-3, with unresolved D. This clonotype was obtained from a human donor in good health. The CDR3 spells CASNGESLRSGNTIYF. CDR3 nucleotides: TGTGCCAGCAATGGAGAATCCCTCCGCTCTGGAAACACCATATATTTT.